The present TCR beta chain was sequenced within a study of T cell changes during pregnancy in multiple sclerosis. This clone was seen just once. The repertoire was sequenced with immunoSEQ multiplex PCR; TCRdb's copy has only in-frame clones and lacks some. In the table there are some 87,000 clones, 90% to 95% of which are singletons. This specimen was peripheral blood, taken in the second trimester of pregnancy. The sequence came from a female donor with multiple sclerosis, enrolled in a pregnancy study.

Here the CDR3 DNA reads TGTGCCAGCAGCTCCGGACTAGCGGAGTACAATGAGCAGTTCTTC. It codes for CASSSGLAEYNEQFF. The chain combines TRBV7-2 with TRBJ2-1, with 10 bases that match TRBD2. Germline CDR1 and CDR2: SGHTA and FQGNSA. This CDR3 has 15 residues. V lost 4 bases and J lost 4; bases outside the gene matches: 4.